This entry concerns a single TCR beta chain. This clone was seen once. What this receptor recognizes is not known. The input lacks base qualities; no much larger clone sits a single base away. Library method: the immunoSEQ multiplex PCR assay. RNA was extracted from all samples and reverse transcribed into cDNA, which served as template for TCR sequencing. First-strand cDNA was synthesized with SuperScript III using a 2:1 mix of oligo-dT and random hexamers. Amplification bias was assessed with a synthetic immune receptor repertoire, and residual bias was removed computationally. As for the original processing: Raw reads were preprocessed to remove errors, and CDR3 was defined according to IMGT conventions as the region from the conserved cysteine to phenylalanine. Clonality was computed as 1 minus the Shannon entropy, with the entropy normalized by log2 of the number of productive unique TCRs. Scalp TCRbeta sequences were cross-referenced with sorted blood CD4 and CD8 repertoires so that the CD4 or CD8 identity of scalp clones could be inferred. Here the immuneACCESS table is served through TCRdb, limited to in-frame sequences with V and J called. Missing clones are a known gap in these copies; in checked studies unresolved V genes cover under half, and the rest lacks a known reason. Clone size and V and J calls were adopted from that table, with D and trimming inferred from the DNA. The sample data list about 140,000 clones, and around 83% of these were observed just once. The ten largest clones add up to about 13% of the sample.

This entry is derived from a study of CD8+ T cells in alopecia areata (dated by TCRdb to the late 2010s). Context from the whole study: Treated patients were enrolled in an open-label pilot trial of oral tofacitinib at 5 to 10 mg twice daily for moderate-to-severe alopecia areata. Human TCRbeta sequencing covered scalp tissue and sorted CD4+ and CD8+ peripheral blood T cells from patchy and totalis/universalis alopecia areata patients and healthy controls. Tofacitinib was given for 6 to 18 months, followed by 6 months of follow-up off drug to assess delayed response and recurrence. RNA was extracted with the PAXgene miRNA kit for fixed scalp, the miRNeasy kit for PBMCs, and the RNeasy kit for mouse skin. Clonality in the scalp was compared among normal scalp (n=4), patchy alopecia areata scalp (n=8), and alopecia totalis/universalis scalp (n=8). For the treated patients, the SALT score, which quantifies what percentage of scalp surface area is affected, served as the measure of disease severity. In both human patients and the C3H/HeJ mouse model, the study applied high-throughput TCRbeta sequencing to look at T cell clonal expansion in alopecia areata. Biopsies were taken from tofacitinib-treated patients at baseline and at 4 and 24 weeks of treatment, and a later scalp biopsy was taken in several of the tofacitinib-treated patients. immunoSEQ multiplex PCR using 35 Vbeta forward primers and 13 Jbeta reverse primers was used to amplify TCRbeta CDR3 regions. On the study overall, not on this receptor specifically: Scalp clonality and the number of expanded CD8+ clones among the top 100 scalp clones were significantly decreased by tofacitinib. Shared TCR sequences between patients were less evident than in mice, which may be partly attributable to HLA diversity in the patient population. During tofacitinib treatment, many expanded lesional clones remained in scalp and blood, and this persistence may partly explain relapse after treatment is stopped. Because the treated cohort was small and included a single nonresponder, larger studies are needed to assess links between baseline CD8+ expansion and response. Scalp TCR repertoire analysis is complicated because resident alphabeta T cells in normal human skin are also sequenced, whereas mouse skin is dominated by gammadelta T cells. Higher clonality and more expanded CD8+ clones were observed in lesional scalp than in normal scalp, particularly in alopecia totalis/universalis, a finding suggestive of antigenic drive.

The intended sense of this specimen's time point label: less than five weeks on oral tofacitinib. The sample's treatment or condition label is to be understood as: oral pan-JAK inhibitor, 5-10 mg twice daily. From alopecia areata patients, peripheral blood was collected along with lesional scalp punch biopsies. PBMCs were isolated by density centrifugation and stained for CD3, CD4 and CD8, after which CD4+ and CD8+ T cells were sorted on a FACSAria. Based on the germline V gene, the CDR1 and CDR2 sequences are SGHTA and FQGNSA. From its cysteine to its phenylalanine, the CDR3 spans 18 amino acids. The read is trimmed to its CDR3 DNA, 54 bases read in frame from base 1. At the junction V is shortened by 0 bases and J by 3 bases; bases outside the gene matches: 6.

The sequence was collected from a human donor with alopecia areata. Sample: CD8+ T cells sorted from blood, taken at week 4, from a patient treated with tofacitinib. The chain couples TRBV7-2 to TRBJ2-2, and 11 bases in between align with TRBD2. The nucleotide sequence is given as TGTGCCAGCAGCTTAGCTAGGCTAGCGGGAGGCGACACCGGGGAGCTGTTTTTT. This codes for CASSLARLAGGDTGELFF.